These 32 T cell receptor beta chains came from one sample sequenced in a study of cytomegalovirus exposure and HLA in healthy donors. The PCR used 60 Vbeta and 13 Jbeta primers. Here immunoSEQ multiplex PCR was the method, and the copy in TCRdb shows in-frame clones only, minus some. Of under 200,000 clones in the sample, roughly an eighth were seen once. Material for sequencing was PBMCs. Receptor source: a man aged 50 to 60 in good health and CMV-seropositive.

J is TRBJ1-5 and V is TRBV6-5; perhaps TRBD1 as D (5 bases). V was clipped by 5 bases and J by 4 bases, with 9 bases between them. CDR3 length equals 13 residues. The germline V gene encodes CDR1 MNHEY and CDR2 SVGAGI. Here the CDR3 reads CASSGHQNQPQHF. CDR3 DNA sequence: TGTGCCAGCAGTGGACACCAGAATCAGCCCCAGCATTTT.

V gene TRBV21-1 combines with J gene TRBJ1-2; TRBD1, the table's D call, was not compared with the DNA. TRBV21-1 is noted as a pseudogene. This CDR3 comprises 15 residues. CDR3 residues: CASINKWDRLYGYTF. In nucleotides, the CDR3 is TGTGCCAGCATCAATAAATGGGACAGGCTCTATGGCTACACCTTC.

The sample holds a few counts of this clone. The chain is built from TRBV6-1 and TRBJ1-6; D is unresolved. The CDR3 covers 14 residues. V shed 3 bases and J shed 10 bases, with 13 bases lying between them. CDR1 is MNHNS and CDR2 is SASEGT in the germline V gene. CDR3 sequence reads: CASSDVQDGSPLHF. The CDR3 region has the DNA TGTGCCAGCAGTGACGTGCAGGATGGATCACCCCTCCACTTT.

The chain uses TRBV6-5 and TRBJ1-6; perhaps TRBD1 as D (5 bases). Germline CDR1 and CDR2: MNHEY and SVGAGI. This CDR3 contains 16 residues. Between the trimmed V and J ends, which lost 2 bases and 9 bases, there was a span of 17 bases. The CDR3 loop is CASSYHQGTGFSPLHF. CDR3 nucleotides: TGTGCCAGCAGTTACCATCAGGGAACAGGTTTTTCACCCCTCCACTTT.

This clone was recorded many times. The chain joins TRBV5-4 to TRBJ2-6; no firm D call. Trimming took off 6 bases at V and 3 bases at J, with 10 bases between the two ends. The CDR3 spans 14 residues. Germline V CDR1 and CDR2: SGHNT, YYREEE (reference sequence). CDR3 in DNA: TGTGCCAGCACCCCTGAGGATGGGGCCAACGTCCTGACTTTC. This codes for CASTPEDGANVLTF. Filled out from reference TRBV5-4 and TRBJ2-6, the complete variable domain reads ETGVTQSPTHLIKTRGQQVTLRCSSQSGHNTVSWYQQALGQGPQFIFQYYREEENGRGNFPPRFSGLQFPNYSSELNVNALELDDSALYLCASTPEDGANVLTFGAGSRLTVL.

V and J are TRBV4-3 and TRBJ1-2; D remains unclear. Germline lookup yields CDR1 LGHNA and CDR2 YSLEER. The CDR3 covers 14 residues. The ends were cut back, 1 base at V and 8 bases at J, with 14 bases in the middle. This CDR3 reads CASSQAMRGWGYTF. CDR3 coding DNA: TGCGCCAGCAGCCAAGCGATGCGCGGGTGGGGCTACACCTTC.

This clone was seen a handful of times. This chain connects TRBV10-1 to TRBJ2-3; TRBD2 matches 7 bases. Trimming took 6 bases from V and 0 from J; bases not matched to a gene: 24. Germline CDR1 is WNHNN and CDR2 is SYGVQD (reference sequence). The CDR3 spans 21 residues. The CDR3 sequence is CASSPSAEQTPAGLSTDTQYF. CDR3 sequence (DNA): TGCGCCAGCAGCCCGTCCGCTGAGCAGACGCCAGCGGGGCTTAGCACAGATACGCAGTATTTT.

This clone has only a few counts. This CDR3 is also generated by other DNA sequences in the sample. This chain links TRBV15 with TRBJ1-1; TRBD1 might be the D (6 bases). The CDR3 length is 13 residues. CDR1 is LNHNV and CDR2 is YYDKDF in the germline V gene (reference sequence). Deletions cut 3 bases from V and 4 bases from J, with 9 bases between. The DNA for the CDR3 is TGTGCCACCAGCAGGGACAGAGGCACTGAAGCTTTCTTT. Protein: CATSRDRGTEAFF.

This clone was detected only a few times. The chain links TRBV4-3 to TRBJ1-4; D is perhaps TRBD1 (5 bases). With 0 bases removed from V and 8 bases from J, the gap between germline ends came to 19 bases. CDR3 length equals 17 residues. Germline loops: CDR1 LGHNA, CDR2 YSLEER. For the CDR3, the DNA is TGCGCCAGCAGCCAAGAGGTTGGGGGGAGGTCGGGCGAAAAACTGTTTTTT. Its translation: CASSQEVGGRSGEKLFF.

This clone appeared a few times. The chain employs TRBV10-3 and TRBJ2-2; 10 bases are a match to TRBD1. The CDR3 is 15 residues long. Per the germline V gene, CDR1 is ENHRY and CDR2 is SYGVKD. The ends lost 4 bases at V and 5 bases at J; junction bases unmatched: 4. The CDR3 region has the DNA TGTGCCATCAGTGTCCGGACAGGGGGAACCGGGGAGCTGTTTTTT. This gives the protein CAISVRTGGTGELFF.

This clone was found a few times. CDR3 amino acids: CASSPGLNTGELFF. The CDR3 region has the DNA TGTGCCAGCAGTCCGGGACTCAACACCGGGGAGCTGTTTTTT. This rearrangement joins TRBV5-6 to TRBJ2-2; tentative D call: TRBD2 (6 bases). The CDR3 consists of 14 residues. Trimming took off 5 bases at V and 2 bases at J, with 10 bases between the two ends. From germline, CDR1 is SGHDT and CDR2 YYEEEE.

This clone was seen more than once but under ten times. The V call is TRBV6-5, the J call TRBJ1-1; weak D call: TRBD1 (5 bases). The V and J ends lost 7 bases and 0 bases respectively, with 12 bases between them. Germline V gives CDR1 MNHEY, CDR2 SVGAGI. The CDR3 has 14 residues. The CDR3 protein is CASTRAGLNTEAFF. CDR3 sequence (DNA): TGTGCCAGCACACGGGCAGGGTTGAACACTGAAGCTTTCTTT.

This clone came up a few times. The chain recombines TRBV25-1 with TRBJ1-1, with 8 bases lining up with TRBD1. Germline lookup yields CDR1 MGHDK and CDR2 SYGVNS. The CDR3 consists of 16 residues. Unmatched junction bases numbered 14, after V lost 4 bases and J lost 7 bases. Written as DNA, the CDR3 is TGTGCCAGCAGTGTTCCCTCCGGGACAGGCTCTGTTGAAGCTTTCTTT. It encodes CASSVPSGTGSVEAFF.

This clone was recorded a few times. This chain uses TRBV7-3 with TRBJ2-1, with 9 bases lining up with TRBD2. Germline V lookup: CDR1 SGHTA, CDR2 FQGTGA. V lost 8 bases, J lost 3 bases, and 5 bases stayed unmatched. CDR3 length: 14 amino acids. CDR3 in DNA: TGTGCCAGCGGGAGGACTAGCGACTACAATGAGCAGTTCTTC. As protein: CASGRTSDYNEQFF.

In this sample, this clone turned up a few times. This chain joins TRBV10-1 and TRBJ2-4, with 9 bases that match TRBD1. Germline-derived CDR1 and CDR2 are WNHNN and SYGVQD (reference sequence). The J segment lost 0 bases and the V segment lost 2 bases, leaving 17 bases of the junction unmatched. The CDR3 loop spans 21 amino acids. This chain's CDR3 is CASSEGTGGQGRNLAKNIQYF. CDR3 nucleotide sequence: TGCGCCAGCAGTGAGGGGACCGGGGGACAGGGCCGCAATCTAGCCAAAAACATTCAGTACTTC.

This chain links TRBV9 with TRBJ2-7; D may be TRBD1 (6 bases). CDR3 length: 14 amino acids. Per the germline V gene, CDR1 is SGDLS and CDR2 is YYNGEE. V was cut by 4 bases and J by 1 base, with 12 bases left in between. The CDR3 DNA reads as TGTGCCAGCAGCCCCCAGACAGGTTCCTACGAGCAGTACTTC. As protein: CASSPQTGSYEQYF.

This clone showed up just a few times. The DNA for the CDR3 is TGTGCCAGCAGCCCTCCCGGCCTAGCGGGGGGGCGCAGTGAGCAGTTCTTC. It translates to CASSPPGLAGGRSEQFF. The chain links TRBV7-2 to TRBJ2-1; TRBD2 matches at 12 bases. Germline V gene sequence: CDR1 SGHTA, CDR2 FQGNSA. The V segment lost 5 bases and the J segment 9 bases; nucleotides outside the gene matches: 14. The length of the CDR3 is 17 residues.

This clone occurred a few times. V usage is TRBV27 and J usage is TRBJ1-2; D is perhaps TRBD1 (6 bases). This CDR3 has 15 residues. Germline V CDR1 and CDR2: MNHEY, SMNVEV (reference sequence). V lost 4 bases and J 3 bases, leaving 15 bases between the germline ends. In DNA form, the CDR3 reads TGTGCCAGCAGTTCTACCAGGGGTCTAGACTATGGCTACACCTTC. Amino acid sequence: CASSSTRGLDYGYTF.

The V gene is TRBV9, the J gene TRBJ2-3; no definite D call. CDR3 length: 13 residues. Germline CDR1 SGDLS, CDR2 YYNGEE. V lost 0 bases and J 3 bases, leaving 5 bases between the germline ends. The CDR3 reads CASSVVATDTQYF. The DNA for the CDR3 is TGTGCCAGCAGCGTAGTGGCTACAGATACGCAGTATTTT.

This chain links TRBV18 with TRBJ1-4, with 9 bases identical to TRBD1. CDR3 length equals 15 residues. The V gene end was trimmed by 1 base and the J gene end by 10 bases; junction bases not matched to a gene: 7. Germline V lookup: CDR1 KGHSH, CDR2 LQKENI. CDR3 in amino acids: CASSPRGQGTLKLFF. The CDR3 DNA is TGTGCCAGCTCACCACGAGGACAGGGGACCCTAAAACTGTTTTTT.

This clone came up a few times. This CDR3 is also generated by other DNA sequences in the sample. This chain connects TRBV6-5 to TRBJ1-5, with a tentative D call TRBD1 (5 bases). Germline CDR1 reads MNHEY; CDR2 reads SVGAGI. CDR3 length: 14 amino acids. The V end was cut by 0 bases, the J end by 4 bases, with 7 bases between. CDR3 sequence reads: CASSYSGGNQPQHF. The CDR3 DNA follows: TGTGCCAGCAGTTACTCTGGGGGGAATCAGCCCCAGCATTTT.

As to this clone: At the DNA level, this CDR3 is encoded by other sequences in the same sample as well. The chain combines TRBV11-3 with TRBJ1-6; 9 positions agree with TRBD1. V was pared by 3 bases and J by 7 bases, with 1 base of the junction left unmatched. This CDR3 is built from 14 residues. CDR1 is SGHNT and CDR2 is YENEEA in the germline V gene. CDR3 sequence: CASSLDRGNSPLHF. In nucleotides, the CDR3 is TGTGCCAGCAGCTTGGACAGGGGAAATTCACCCCTCCACTTT.

CDR3 nucleotides: TGTGCCAGCATTTTTCTAGCGGTTAGCACAGATACGCAGTATTTT. Its translation: CASIFLAVSTDTQYF. The chain uses TRBV6-1 and TRBJ2-3; 7 nucleotides align to TRBD2. Germline assignment: CDR1 MNHNS and CDR2 SASEGT. J was trimmed by 0 bases and V by 7 bases; bases with no gene match: 7. The CDR3 is 15 amino acids.

This clone was observed a few times. V is TRBV10-2 and J is TRBJ2-1; 7 bases are shared with TRBD1. This CDR3 region has 12 residues. V was clipped by 4 bases and J by 7 bases; unmatched bases: 1. Per the germline V gene, CDR1 is WSHSY and CDR2 is SAAADI. Here the CDR3 reads CASSGTGNEQFF. CDR3 DNA sequence: TGCGCCAGCAGTGGGACAGGAAATGAGCAGTTCTTC.

This chain joins TRBV5-1 and TRBJ2-3, with 8 bases lining up with TRBD2. Losses at the gene ends were 5 bases for V and 3 bases for J; bases not matched to a gene: 5. Germline lookup yields CDR1 SGHRS and CDR2 YFSETQ. CDR3 length equals 14 residues. The CDR3 loop is CASSGGGRTDTQYF. Written as DNA, the CDR3 is TGCGCCAGCAGTGGCGGGGGGAGAACAGATACGCAGTATTTT.

The CDR3 here is CASSADTLNQPQHF. CDR3 in DNA: TGTGCCAGCAGTGCCGACACGTTAAATCAGCCCCAGCATTTT. This chain uses TRBV6-1 with TRBJ1-5; no clear D gene. The germline CDR1 and CDR2 sequences are MNHNS and SASEGT. V was clipped by 4 bases and J by 4 bases, with 11 bases between them. The length of the CDR3 is 14 residues.

The chain links TRBV29-1 to TRBJ2-7, with a weak D call TRBD2 (5 bases). V dropped 4 bases and J dropped 3 bases, with 10 bases sitting between them. The length of the CDR3 is 12 residues. Germline assignment: CDR1 SQVTM and CDR2 ANQGSEA. This chain's CDR3 is CSVAVGNYEQYF. The CDR3 bases are TGCAGCGTTGCGGTCGGGAACTACGAGCAGTACTTC.

V usage is TRBV6-5 and J usage is TRBJ1-1; TRBD1 aligns across 9 bases. CDR3 length: 14 residues. The V segment lost 4 bases and the J segment 5 bases; nucleotides outside the gene matches: 5. Germline V lookup: CDR1 MNHEY, CDR2 SVGAGI. CDR3 region: CASSWDRESTEAFF. CDR3 nucleotides: TGTGCCAGCAGTTGGGACAGGGAGAGTACTGAAGCTTTCTTT.

J is TRBJ2-2 and V is TRBV9; D unresolved. CDR1 and CDR2 (germline): SGDLS, YYNGEE. CDR3 size: 15 residues. Trimming cost V 0 bases and J 6 bases, with 12 bases left between them. The CDR3 nucleotides read TGTGCCAGCAGCGTAGAATCCCCCCCAGCCGGGGAGCTGTTTTTT. Amino acid sequence: CASSVESPPAGELFF.

This clone was seen more than once but under ten times. The rearrangement uses TRBV7-2 and TRBJ1-3; D is uncertain. The CDR3 has 16 residues. The V and J ends lost 2 bases and 4 bases respectively, with 15 bases between them. Looked up from germline, CDR1 is SGHTA and CDR2 is FQGNSA. In DNA, the CDR3 is TGTGCCAGCAGCTTACGGACCGGGGTCGCCGGAAACACCATATATTTT. Residues: CASSLRTGVAGNTIYF.

This chain's CDR3 is CASSSRTSGGRETQYF. The CDR3 DNA is TGTGCCAGCAGCTCCCGGACTAGCGGGGGACGGGAGACCCAGTACTTC. The chain has TRBV7-9 and TRBJ2-5, with TRBD2 matching 13 bases. V shed 4 bases and J 5 bases; nucleotides not matched to a gene: 7. This CDR3 is 16 amino acids long. In germline, CDR1 is SEHNR, CDR2 FQNEAQ (reference sequence).

The table lists this clone with a few counts. This sequence joins TRBV28 and TRBJ2-7, with D tentatively TRBD1 (6 bases). Trimming removed 6 bases from V and 6 bases from J, with 21 bases in between. The germline V gene encodes CDR1 MDHEN and CDR2 SYDVKM. CDR3 size: 15 residues. The CDR3, as DNA: TGTGCCAGCAGGTGGGGGCCGGCAGGAGGCATCGAGCAGTACGTC. Protein: CASRWGPAGGIEQYV.